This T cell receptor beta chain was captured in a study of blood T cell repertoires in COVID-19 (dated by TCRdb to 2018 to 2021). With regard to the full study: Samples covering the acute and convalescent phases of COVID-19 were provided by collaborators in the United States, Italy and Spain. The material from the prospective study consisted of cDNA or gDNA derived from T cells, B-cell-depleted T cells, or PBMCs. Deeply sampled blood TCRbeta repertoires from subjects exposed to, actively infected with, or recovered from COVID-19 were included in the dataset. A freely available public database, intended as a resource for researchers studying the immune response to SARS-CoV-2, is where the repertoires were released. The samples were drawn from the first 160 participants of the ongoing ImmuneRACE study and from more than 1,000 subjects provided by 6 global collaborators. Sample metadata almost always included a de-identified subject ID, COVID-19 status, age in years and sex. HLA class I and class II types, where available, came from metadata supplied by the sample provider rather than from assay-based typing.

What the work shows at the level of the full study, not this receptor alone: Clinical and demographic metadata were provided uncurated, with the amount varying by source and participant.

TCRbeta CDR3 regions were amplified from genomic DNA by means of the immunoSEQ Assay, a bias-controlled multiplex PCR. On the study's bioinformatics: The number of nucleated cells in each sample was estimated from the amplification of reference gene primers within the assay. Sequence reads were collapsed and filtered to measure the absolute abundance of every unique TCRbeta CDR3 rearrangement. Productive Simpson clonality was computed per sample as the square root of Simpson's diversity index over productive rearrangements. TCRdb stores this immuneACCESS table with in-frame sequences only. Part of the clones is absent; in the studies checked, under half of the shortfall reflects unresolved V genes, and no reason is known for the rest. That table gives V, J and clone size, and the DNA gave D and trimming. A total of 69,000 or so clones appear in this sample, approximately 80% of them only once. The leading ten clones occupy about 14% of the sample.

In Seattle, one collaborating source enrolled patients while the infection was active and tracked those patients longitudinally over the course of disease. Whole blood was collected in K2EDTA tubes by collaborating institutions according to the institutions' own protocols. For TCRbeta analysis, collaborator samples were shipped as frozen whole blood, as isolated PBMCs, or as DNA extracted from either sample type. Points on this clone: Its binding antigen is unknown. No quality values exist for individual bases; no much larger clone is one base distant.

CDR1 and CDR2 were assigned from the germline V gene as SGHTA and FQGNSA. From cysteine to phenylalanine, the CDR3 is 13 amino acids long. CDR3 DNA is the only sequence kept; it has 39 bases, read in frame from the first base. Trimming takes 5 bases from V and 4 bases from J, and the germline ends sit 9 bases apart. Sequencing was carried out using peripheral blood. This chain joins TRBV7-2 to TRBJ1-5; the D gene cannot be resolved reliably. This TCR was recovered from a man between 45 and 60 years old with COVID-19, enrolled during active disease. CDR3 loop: CASSPTENQPQHF. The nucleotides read TGTGCCAGCAGCCCCACAGAGAATCAGCCCCAGCATTTT.